A selection of T cell receptor beta chains follows, all from one sample in a study of cytomegalovirus exposure and HLA in healthy donors. Produced via immunoSEQ multiplex PCR; TCRdb's table is partial and in-frame only. Of about 180,000 clones listed, about four fifths are singletons. The source material was PBMCs. The receptors originated from a man aged 35 to 55 in good health and CMV-seronegative. The CDR3 runs from the conserved cysteine through the conserved F or W.

V gene: TRBV7-2
J gene: TRBJ2-2
CDR3 protein: CASRRGGPRTGELFF

V gene: TRBV2
J gene: TRBJ1-5
CDR3 protein: CASSEGQGSNQPQHF

V gene: TRBV27
J gene: TRBJ2-7
CDR3 protein: CASSGIGGHEQYF

V gene: TRBV30
J gene: TRBJ1-5
CDR3 protein: CAWSRGANPNQPQHF

V gene: TRBV5-6
J gene: TRBJ2-7
CDR3 protein: CASSSLTGPLEQYF

V gene: TRBV11-3
J gene: TRBJ1-2
CDR3 protein: CASSFRQGTGYTF

V gene: TRBV5-4
J gene: TRBJ2-7
CDR3 protein: CASSLVAVDEQYF

V gene: TRBV28
J gene: TRBJ2-3
CDR3 protein: CASRWTSDRDTQYF

V gene: TRBV6-1
J gene: TRBJ2-7
CDR3 protein: CASSEGGGRPFEQYF

V gene: TRBV18
J gene: TRBJ2-7
CDR3 protein: CASSPSGGGPSSYEQYF

V gene: TRBV6-1
J gene: TRBJ2-7
CDR3 protein: CASSSPGTATYEQYF

V gene: TRBV11-3
J gene: TRBJ2-7
CDR3 protein: CASSLYEQYF

V gene: TRBV15
J gene: TRBJ2-5
CDR3 protein: CATSREGSGGGETQYF

V gene: TRBV15
J gene: TRBJ2-3
CDR3 protein: CATSRRTGGPSRDTQYF

V gene: TRBV18
J gene: TRBJ2-3
CDR3 protein: CASSPNRGRMSTDTQYF

V gene: TRBV30
J gene: TRBJ1-2
CDR3 protein: CASVGGVGGYTF

V gene: TRBV4-3
J gene: TRBJ2-7
CDR3 protein: CASSQTRQGHEQYF

V gene: TRBV7-6
J gene: TRBJ1-2
CDR3 protein: CASSLGTGDTYGYTF

V gene: TRBV28
J gene: TRBJ2-7
CDR3 protein: CASSTSLLAEAAYEQYF

V gene: TRBV9
J gene: TRBJ2-3
CDR3 protein: CASSPESGGGAGTQYF

V gene: TRBV28
J gene: TRBJ1-2
CDR3 protein: CASSLQYGYTF

V gene: TRBV28
J gene: TRBJ2-2
CDR3 protein: CASISYSGTGDTGELFF

V gene: TRBV11-2
J gene: TRBJ2-5
CDR3 protein: CASSRNSGGAEETQYF

V gene: TRBV7-6
J gene: TRBJ2-2
CDR3 protein: CASSPSGRGYTGELFF

V gene: TRBV7-3
J gene: TRBJ1-1
CDR3 protein: CASSLTLPDRNTEAFF

V gene: TRBV7-2
J gene: TRBJ1-2
CDR3 protein: CASSLEVQANYGYTF

V gene: TRBV6-5
J gene: TRBJ1-2
CDR3 protein: CASSYPLQGSYGYTF

V gene: TRBV5-1
J gene: TRBJ2-3
CDR3 protein: CASSLNGAPTQYF

V gene: TRBV11-3
J gene: TRBJ2-1
CDR3 protein: CASANFNEQFF

V gene: TRBV21-1
J gene: TRBJ2-2
CDR3 protein: CASSNCQPGRGTGELFF

V gene: TRBV27
J gene: TRBJ1-6
CDR3 protein: CASRIGQGTYNSPLHF

V gene: TRBV11-2
J gene: TRBJ2-1
CDR3 protein: CASSLGTLSSNEQFF

V gene: TRBV28
J gene: TRBJ2-3
CDR3 protein: CAGSSIDRGPASTDTQYF

V gene: TRBV19
J gene: TRBJ2-7
CDR3 protein: CASSMGTGTYEQYF

V gene: TRBV4-2
J gene: TRBJ2-7
CDR3 protein: CASSQTHRGSSYEQYF

V gene: TRBV28
J gene: TRBJ2-5
CDR3 protein: CASSRIAGRQTQYF

V gene: TRBV7-3
J gene: TRBJ2-3
CDR3 protein: CASSLTRTGRDTQYF

V gene: TRBV6-1
J gene: TRBJ2-7
CDR3 protein: CASSWQGSSYEQYF

V gene: TRBV27
J gene: TRBJ2-2
CDR3 protein: CASSMGTSWTGELFF

V gene: TRBV19
J gene: TRBJ1-2
CDR3 protein: CASSPPGRAPNYGYTF

V gene: TRBV7-2
J gene: TRBJ2-1
CDR3 protein: CASSLTGQEQFF

V gene: TRBV4-1
J gene: TRBJ2-2
CDR3 protein: CASSRPSGTGELFF

V gene: TRBV30
J gene: TRBJ2-7
CDR3 protein: CAWSRGGGQYF

V gene: TRBV15
J gene: TRBJ1-2
CDR3 protein: CATSRDRESFYGYTF

V gene: TRBV5-1
J gene: TRBJ2-5
CDR3 protein: CASSRRRVGTSGSQETQYF

V gene: TRBV19
J gene: TRBJ1-4
CDR3 protein: CASSGREPNEKLFF

V gene: TRBV5-1
J gene: TRBJ2-1
CDR3 protein: CASSLAPAGAGNEQFF

V gene: TRBV28
J gene: TRBJ2-2
CDR3 protein: CASSPASGGARGTGELFF

V gene: TRBV11-2
J gene: TRBJ2-1
CDR3 protein: CASSRHPGWDEQFF

V gene: TRBV7-2
J gene: TRBJ1-1
CDR3 protein: CASSWGQGTEAFF

V gene: TRBV10-3
J gene: TRBJ2-1
CDR3 protein: CAISDFALAGGEQFF

V gene: TRBV19
J gene: TRBJ2-2
CDR3 protein: CASSVGQGVELFF

V gene: TRBV5-1
J gene: TRBJ2-5
CDR3 protein: CASSLLVAGSQETQYF

V gene: TRBV7-9
J gene: TRBJ2-5
CDR3 protein: CASHRGRETQYF

V gene: TRBV4-2
J gene: TRBJ2-3
CDR3 protein: CASSQAARRGTDTQYF

V gene: TRBV5-1
J gene: TRBJ1-1
CDR3 protein: CASSLDSSNTEAFF

V gene: TRBV7-9
J gene: TRBJ1-6
CDR3 protein: CASSLGGGFALDLHF

V gene: TRBV5-4
J gene: TRBJ2-7
CDR3 protein: CASSPGAYEQYF